What follows are 26 T cell receptor beta chains derived from one specimen sequenced in a study of metastatic and nonmetastatic thyroid tumors. TCRdb ran MiXCR on the PCR reads. The sample lists about 93,000 clones; roughly an eighth were seen once. Thyroid surgery was performed in patients who had received no treatment beforehand. Specimen: blood. Every receptor here comes from a female donor with papillary thyroid cancer or a benign thyroid nodule (not recorded which). Some clones in this sample may be carry-over from other donors' samples.

The genes are TRBV11-2 and TRBJ2-1; TRBD1 matches 7 bases. V was pared by 5 bases and J by 0 bases, with 7 bases of the junction left unmatched. This CDR3 is built from 16 residues. Germline CDR1 and CDR2: SGHAT and FQNNGV. The CDR3 DNA follows: TGTGCCAGCAGCCCCGGGACAGCGAGCTCCTACAATGAGCAGTTCTTC. This sequence encodes CASSPGTASSYNEQFF.

This clone was recorded many times. The rearrangement links TRBV2 to TRBJ2-7; 8 nucleotides line up with TRBD1. There are 13 residues in the CDR3. CDR1 is SNHLY and CDR2 is FYNNEI in the germline V gene. The ends lost 7 bases at V and 6 bases at J; junction bases unmatched: 8. As DNA, the CDR3 is TGTGCCAGCATTGGACAGGGTCAGAGCGAGCAGTACTTC. As protein: CASIGQGQSEQYF.

Note on this clone: A read error may explain this, as a much larger clone is one base away. The chain employs TRBV20-1 and TRBJ2-4, with 8 bases matching TRBD1. CDR3 length: 15 amino acids. CDR1 and CDR2 from the germline V gene are DFQATT and SNEGSKA (reference sequence). The DNA of the CDR3 is TGCAGTGCTAGAGATCCGACAGGGGCAAAAATCATTCAGTACTTC. Translated: CSARDPTGAKIIQYF.

This clone was seen at least ten times. This chain uses TRBV20-1 with TRBJ2-7; D remains unclear. The CDR3 totals 14 residues. Germline V gives CDR1 DFQATT, CDR2 SNEGSKA (reference sequence). V was pared by 1 base and J by 2 bases, with 12 bases between. The CDR3 reads CSARVPRSPYEQYF. Here the CDR3 DNA reads TGCAGTGCTAGAGTACCCAGGTCCCCCTACGAGCAGTACTTC.

The chain couples TRBV12-3 or TRBV12-4 to TRBJ2-4; TRBD2 matches 8 bases. The CDR3 contains 14 residues. Trimming cost V 5 bases and J 4 bases; bases outside gene matches: 4. CDR3 coding DNA: TGTGCCAGCAGTGGCCGGGAGGGTAAAAACATTCAGTACTTC. Translating it yields CASSGREGKNIQYF.

This clone was seen many times. The chain uses TRBV19 and TRBJ1-1; D uncertain. The CDR3 loop spans 12 amino acids. Trimming stripped 5 bases from V and 7 bases from J, with 11 bases between. From germline, CDR1 is LNHDA and CDR2 SQIVND (reference sequence). CDR3 loop: CASSLGWDEAFF. CDR3 sequence (DNA): TGTGCCAGTAGTTTGGGTTGGGATGAAGCTTTCTTT.

This clone was observed at least ten times. The J gene is TRBJ2-1, the V gene TRBV12-3 or TRBV12-4; 8 bases align to TRBD2. The V segment lost 5 bases and the J segment 7 bases; nucleotides outside the gene matches: 16. The CDR3 is made up of 17 amino acids. CDR3 nucleotides: TGTGCCAGCAGTCCAGTGGGTAGCGGGACTTTTAAGAATGAGCAGTTCTTC. Translated, it gives CASSPVGSGTFKNEQFF.

This clone was picked up many times. The chain carries TRBV6-4 and TRBJ1-1, with D hard to call. Germline V CDR1 and CDR2: MRHNA, SNTAGT. V dropped 6 bases and J dropped 3 bases, with 14 bases sitting between them. CDR3 size: 14 residues. This CDR3 is CASSALRTYTEAFF. CDR3 bases: TGTGCCAGCAGCGCACTGAGAACCTACACTGAAGCTTTCTTT.

This clone appeared many times. The chain combines TRBV7-9 with TRBJ2-1; tentative D call: TRBD1 (6 bases). The CDR3 covers 15 residues. Germline CDR1 reads SEHNR; CDR2 reads FQNEAQ (reference sequence). V was cut by 6 bases and J by 7 bases, with 19 bases left in between. The chain's CDR3 is CASRSGQTYGNEQFF. DNA for the CDR3: TGTGCCAGCAGATCAGGACAGACCTACGGGAATGAGCAGTTCTTC. Full variable domain (rest looked up from reference TRBV7-9 and TRBJ2-1): DTGVSQNPRHKITKRGQNVTFRCDPISEHNRLYWYRQTLGQGPEFLTYFQNEAQLEKSRLLSDRFSAERPKGSFSTLEIQRTEQGDSAMYLCASRSGQTYGNEQFFGPGTRLTVL.

This clone has ten or more counts. The CDR3 ends on some other residue instead of the conserved phenylalanine or tryptophan, so this is likely a read error. The chain joins TRBV19 to TRBJ1-5; D may be TRBD1 (6 bases). Trimming stripped 4 bases from V and 2 bases from J, with 12 bases between. Germline V gene lookup returns CDR1 LNHDA and CDR2 SQIVND (reference sequence). This CDR3 is 15 amino acids long. The CDR3 region is CASSRAGDGNQPQHL. CDR3 coding DNA: TGTGCCAGTAGTAGGGCAGGGGATGGCAATCAGCCCCAGCATCTT.

This clone was detected ten times or more. The chain has TRBV28 and TRBJ2-1, with 11 bases fitting TRBD2. Losses at the gene ends were 5 bases for V and 3 bases for J; bases not matched to a gene: 6. The CDR3 has 16 amino acids. Germline V gene lookup returns CDR1 MDHEN and CDR2 SYDVKM. The CDR3, as DNA: TGTGCCAGCAGTCCCTCAACTAGCGGGAGCTACAATGAGCAGTTCTTC. Residues: CASSPSTSGSYNEQFF.

This clone was seen ten or more times. J is TRBJ1-1 and V is TRBV11-2; D is uncertain. This CDR3 has 12 residues. Germline lookup yields CDR1 SGHAT and CDR2 FQNNGV. V was shortened by 3 bases and J by 2 bases, with 4 bases between the two germline ends. This CDR3 is CASSFENTEAFF. CDR3 nucleotide sequence: TGTGCCAGCAGCTTTGAAAACACTGAAGCTTTCTTT.

On this clone itself: A much larger clonotype is one base distant, so this may be a read error. The CDR3 region is CACSSWALGQTADTQYF. The DNA for the CDR3 is TGTGCCTGTAGTAGCTGGGCCCTAGGGCAGACAGCAGATACGCAGTATTTT. The chain is built from TRBV19 and TRBJ2-3; possibly TRBD1 for D (5 bases). The CDR3 sequence is 17 residues long. Germline V gene sequence: CDR1 LNHDA, CDR2 SQIVND (reference sequence).

With regard to this clone: This may stem from a read error, because a much larger clone lies one nucleotide away. The chain carries TRBV5-6 and TRBJ2-1, with D possibly being TRBD2 (7 bases). V shed 4 bases and J shed 7 bases, with 18 bases lying between them. CDR3 length equals 15 residues. The germline CDR1 and CDR2 sequences are SGHDT and YYEEEE. In DNA form, the CDR3 reads TGTGCCAGCAGCCATACCGTGGGGGGGCGAAATGAGCAGTTCTTC. Translated: CASSHTVGGRNEQFF.

This clone came up many times. The rearrangement uses TRBV28 and TRBJ1-5; unclear D gene. The germline gives CDR1 MDHEN, CDR2 SYDVKM. The germline V and J ends were trimmed by 7 bases and 5 bases, with 15 bases remaining between them. The CDR3 has 14 amino acids. In DNA form, the CDR3 reads TGTGCCAGCAACCCACCCGGCAGGCATCAGCCCCAGCATTTT. Protein: CASNPPGRHQPQHF.

This clone was observed a few times. One end of the junction fails to match germline, which may point to a read error. The chain combines TRBV6-2 or TRBV6-3 with TRBJ2-2; TRBD1 might be the D (6 bases). Germline assignment: CDR1 MNHEY and CDR2 SVGEGT. The CDR3 runs 18 residues. The CDR3 region is CASRRQGWSWVNTGELFF. The CDR3 DNA is TGTGCCAGCAGAAGGCAGGGGTGGAGCTGGGTTAACACCGGGGAGCTTTTTTTT.

This clone was counted ten times or more. The rearrangement links TRBV7-2 to TRBJ2-7; TRBD2 agrees at 8 bases. V trimming: 5 bases; J trimming: 3 bases; junction bases outside the gene matches: 9. Germline V lookup: CDR1 SGHTA, CDR2 FQGNSA. This CDR3 contains 15 residues. The CDR3 reads CASSPWAGGDYEQYF. CDR3 DNA sequence: TGTGCCAGCAGCCCATGGGCGGGAGGTGACTACGAGCAGTACTTC.

This clone appeared many times. The chain carries TRBV28 and TRBJ2-1; 9 positions agree with TRBD2. In germline, CDR1 is MDHEN, CDR2 SYDVKM. The V segment lost 6 bases and the J segment 7 bases; nucleotides outside the gene matches: 10. The CDR3 is 15 residues long. The CDR3 region has the DNA TGTGCCAGCAGCCTACTAGCGGGCGGCTTAAATGAGCAGTTCTTC. This sequence encodes CASSLLAGGLNEQFF. Using reference TRBV28 and TRBJ2-1 for the parts outside the CDR3, the full variable domain is DVKVTQSSRYLVKRTGEKVFLECVQDMDHENMFWYRQDPGLGLRLIYFSYDVKMKEKGDIPEGYSVSREKKERFSLILESASTNQTSMYLCASSLLAGGLNEQFFGPGTRLTVL.

This clone appeared many times. The chain links TRBV19 to TRBJ1-2; possible D gene TRBD1, 5 bases. Trimming left V 6 bases short and J 2 bases short, with 10 bases between. The CDR3 spans 13 residues. Germline V gives CDR1 LNHDA, CDR2 SQIVND (reference sequence). This CDR3 reads CASSRDGNYGYTF. CDR3 DNA: TGTGCCAGTAGCCGGGACGGCAACTATGGCTACACCTTC.

With respect to this clone: Germline and junction disagree at one end, which may indicate a read error. The chain uses TRBV28 and TRBJ2-7; no clear D gene. Germline loops: CDR1 MDHEN, CDR2 SYDVKM. CDR3 size: 12 residues. The CDR3 sequence: CASCLKAYEQYF. Written as DNA, the CDR3 is TGTGCCAGCTGTTTAAAAGCTTACGAGCAGTACTTC.

Ten or more counts support this clone. The CDR3 DNA reads as TGTGCCAGCAGCCCAACCCCACAGGGGGCGTTCACTGAAGCTTTCTTT. This gives the protein CASSPTPQGAFTEAFF. The chain has TRBV27 and TRBJ1-1; TRBD1 agrees at 9 bases. The CDR3 is made up of 16 amino acids. Germline V gene data show CDR1 as MNHEY and CDR2 as SMNVEV (reference sequence). Losses at the gene ends were 6 bases for V and 4 bases for J; bases not matched to a gene: 12.

This clone appeared many times. This chain links TRBV27 with TRBJ1-3; D might be TRBD1 (6 bases). CDR1 and CDR2 from the germline V gene are MNHEY and SMNVEV (reference sequence). The CDR3 has 15 amino acids. Trimming stripped 5 bases from V and 0 bases from J, with 11 bases between. The CDR3 bases are TGTGCCAGCAGTCGATCAGGGGTCTCTGGAAACACCATATATTTT. Protein: CASSRSGVSGNTIYF.

The CDR3 DNA is TGTGCCAGCAGGACATCTAGCGGAGCCTCCTACAATGAGCAGTTCTTC. This gives the protein CASRTSSGASYNEQFF. The chain uses TRBV2 and TRBJ2-1; TRBD2 matches at 7 bases. V was clipped by 6 bases and J by 0 bases; unmatched bases: 8. Germline CDR1 and CDR2: SNHLY and FYNNEI. There are 16 residues in the CDR3.

This clone was recorded many times. This chain joins TRBV9 and TRBJ2-7; D might be TRBD1 (6 bases). In germline, CDR1 is SGDLS, CDR2 YYNGEE. V dropped 4 bases and J dropped 4 bases, with 6 bases sitting between them. The CDR3 runs to 11 residues. The CDR3 DNA sequence: TGTGCCAGCAGCACAGGGTACGAGCAGTACTTC. It translates to CASSTGYEQYF.

This clone was detected ten times or more. This rearrangement joins TRBV20-1 to TRBJ2-7; 9 bases line up with TRBD2. V was pared by 0 bases and J by 2 bases, with 11 bases of the junction left unmatched. Germline loops: CDR1 DFQATT, CDR2 SNEGSKA (reference sequence). The CDR3 is 17 residues long. The CDR3 sequence is CSARDDLWREGAYEQYF. The CDR3 region has the DNA TGCAGTGCTAGAGACGATTTGTGGCGGGAGGGTGCCTACGAGCAGTACTTC.

This clone was counted ten times or more. The J gene is TRBJ2-6, the V gene TRBV5-8; D is undetermined. V was shortened by 3 bases and J by 3 bases, with 4 bases between the two germline ends. The germline V gene encodes CDR1 SGHTS and CDR2 YDEGEE. The CDR3 spans 13 residues. The DNA for the CDR3 is TGTGCCAGCAGCTCTTATGGGGCCAACGTCCTGACTTTC. Residues: CASSSYGANVLTF.